The rows below give T cell receptor beta chains drawn from one sample of a study of cytomegalovirus exposure and HLA in healthy donors. TCRdb keeps only in-frame clones here, not all; method: immunoSEQ multiplex PCR. The sample shows 150,000 to 200,000 clones, around 77% of them seen only once. Material for sequencing was PBMCs. These receptors all stem from a man between 60 and 75 years old in good health and CMV-seronegative. The CDR3 runs from the conserved cysteine through the conserved F or W. The D gene is left open where the match is weak. The size entry is marked missing in some rows and otherwise reads once, few, many or a size class.

abundance | j_gene | v_gene | d_gene | CDR3nt | CDR3aa
. | TRBJ1-5 | TRBV18 | TRBD1 | TGTGCCAGCTCACTGGACAGGGGGATCGGACAGCCCCAGCATTTT | CASSLDRGIGQPQHF
. | TRBJ2-3 | TRBV19 | TRBD2 | TGTGCCAGTAGTTCTAGCGGGGGGCCAGATACGCAGTATTTT | CASSSSGGPDTQYF
. | TRBJ1-5 | TRBV7-9 | . | TGTGCCAGCAGCCGGGACTACAATCAGCCCCAGCATTTT | CASSRDYNQPQHF
. | TRBJ2-2 | TRBV19 | . | TGTGCCAGTAGTATAGCTTGGAGGGGTAGCGGGGAGCTGTTTTTT | CASSIAWRGSGELFF
. | TRBJ2-5 | TRBV5-6 | . | TGTGCCAGCAGACGGACAGCCTCACAAGAGACCCAGTACTTC | CASRRTASQETQYF
. | TRBJ1-1 | TRBV7-3 | . | TGTGCCAGCAGCCACGGGAACACTGAAGCTTTCTTT | CASSHGNTEAFF
. | TRBJ1-1 | TRBV18 | . | TGTGCCAGCTCACCACGGAGGGACACTGAAGCTTTCTTT | CASSPRRDTEAFF
. | TRBJ2-2 | TRBV14 | TRBD2 | TGTGCCAGCAGCCGAAGACTAGCGGGTAACACCGGGGAGCTGTTTTTT | CASSRRLAGNTGELFF
. | TRBJ1-1 | TRBV18 | TRBD1 | TGTGCCAGCTCACGGCGGGACAGCAACACTGAAGCTTTCTTT | CASSRRDSNTEAFF
few | TRBJ1-2 | TRBV6-1 | . | TGTGCCAGCAGTTGGACAGCCTATGGCTACCCCTTC | CASSWTAYGYPF
. | TRBJ2-7 | TRBV29-1 | . | TGCAGCGTGGGACGGGGGTTCTACGAGCAGTACTTC | CSVGRGFYEQYF
. | TRBJ1-2 | TRBV7-9 | . | TGTGCCAGCAGCTCCTCGGGGGGTGGGCAGACCTATGGCTACACCTTC | CASSSSGGGQTYGYTF
. | TRBJ2-7 | TRBV5-1 | TRBD1 | TGCGCCAGCAGCACGGAATGGACAGGGACCCCAAGGGAGCAGTACTTC | CASSTEWTGTPREQYF
. | TRBJ2-1 | TRBV19 | TRBD1 | TGTGCCAGTACCATAACAGGGGGCTCCTACAATGAGCAGTTCTTC | CASTITGGSYNEQFF